The source of this T cell receptor (beta chain) is a study of T cell changes during pregnancy in multiple sclerosis. The data were produced by immunoSEQ multiplex PCR, yet TCRdb's version contains in-frame clones alone and is incomplete. The data show roughly 43,000 clones, approximately 94% seen once. The CDR3 runs 17 residues. V gave up 0 bases and J gave up 7 bases; unmatched junction bases: 6. Germline V gene sequence: CDR1 LGHNA, CDR2 YNFKEQ. The sequencing used CD4+ T cells from peripheral blood mononuclear cells, collected in the third trimester of pregnancy. This clonotype originated in a female donor with multiple sclerosis, enrolled in a pregnancy study. The V and J genes are TRBV4-2 and TRBJ2-2, with 12 bases matching TRBD2. The CDR3 DNA follows: TGTGCCAGCAGCCAAGAACTAGCGGGAGGCCCTGTCGGGGAGCTGTTTTTT. Protein: CASSQELAGGPVGELFF.